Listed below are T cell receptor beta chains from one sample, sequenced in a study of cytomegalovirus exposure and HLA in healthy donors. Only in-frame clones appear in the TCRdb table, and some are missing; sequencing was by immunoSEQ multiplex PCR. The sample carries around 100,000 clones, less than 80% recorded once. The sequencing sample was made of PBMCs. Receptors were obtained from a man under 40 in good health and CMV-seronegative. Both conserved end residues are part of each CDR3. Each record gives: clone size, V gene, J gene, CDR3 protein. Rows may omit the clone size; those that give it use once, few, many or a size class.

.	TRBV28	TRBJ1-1	CASSPRLWGDTEAFF
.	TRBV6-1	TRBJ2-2	CASSERDTGELFF
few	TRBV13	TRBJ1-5	CASSYRGNQPQHF
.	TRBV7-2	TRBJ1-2	CASSSTGPSYTF
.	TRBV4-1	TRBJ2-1	CATRSERDEQFF
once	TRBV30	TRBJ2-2	CAWKGSGDTGELFF
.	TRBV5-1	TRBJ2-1	CASSLGTSGDEQFF
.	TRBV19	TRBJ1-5	CASSIDDSSNQPQHF
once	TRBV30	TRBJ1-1	CAWTLGLKNTEAFF
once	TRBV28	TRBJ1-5	CASSLVQGDSNQPQHF
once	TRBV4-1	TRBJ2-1	CASSQPGLLLYNEQFF
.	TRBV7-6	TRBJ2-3	CASSLWASGGSPDTQYF
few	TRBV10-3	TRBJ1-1	CAISQIPTENTEAFF
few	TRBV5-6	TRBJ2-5	CASSLVKGRWMIQETQYF
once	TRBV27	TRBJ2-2	CASSRQGDGELFF
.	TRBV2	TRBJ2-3	CASSDGDTQYF
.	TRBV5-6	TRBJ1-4	CASSLGVGQGGLGEKLFF
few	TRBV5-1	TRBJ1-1	CASSTGQANTEAFF
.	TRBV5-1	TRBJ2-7	CASSAGLPSYEQYF
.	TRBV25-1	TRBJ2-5	CASSRQGSQETQYF
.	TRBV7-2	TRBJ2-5	CASSFGGGQETQYF
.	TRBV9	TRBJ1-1	CASSVVQTGNTEAFF
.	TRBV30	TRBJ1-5	CAWSLGNNQPQHF
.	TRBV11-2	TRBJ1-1	CASSPSWGRETEAFF
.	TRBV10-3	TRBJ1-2	CAVSDSLYGYTF
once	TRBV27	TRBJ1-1	CASSANTGVRTEAFF
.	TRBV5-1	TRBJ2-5	CASSSDLLETQYF
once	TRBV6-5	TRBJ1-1	CASSYLGPGSTEAFF
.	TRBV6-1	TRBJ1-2	CASSVRTGDPSYGYTF
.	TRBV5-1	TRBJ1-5	CASRGRWDQPQHF
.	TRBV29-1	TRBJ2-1	CSVEDGTGAYNEQFF
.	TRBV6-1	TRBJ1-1	CASSDTQNTEAFF
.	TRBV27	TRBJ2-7	CASSSRPGHIEQYF
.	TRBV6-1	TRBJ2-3	CASSETRGRTSGTGLKDTQYF
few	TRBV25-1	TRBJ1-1	CASSDLPVEPAFF
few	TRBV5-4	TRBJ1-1	CASSLRPLAEAFF
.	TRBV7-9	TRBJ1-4	CASSLSTEEKLFF
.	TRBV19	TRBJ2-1	CASSMGLAGVSNEQFF
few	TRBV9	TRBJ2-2	CASSAKTGAKSGELFF
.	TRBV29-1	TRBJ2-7	CSAIGTVAYEQYF
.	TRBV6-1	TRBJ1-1	CASSARQLNTEAFF
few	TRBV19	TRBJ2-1	CASSKRGTSGRDNEQFF
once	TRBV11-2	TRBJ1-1	CASSAQENTEAFF
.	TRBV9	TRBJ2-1	CASSVAGASYNEQFF
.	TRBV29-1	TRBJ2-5	CSVDPWTGISQETQYF
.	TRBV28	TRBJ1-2	CAGQGSGYGYTF
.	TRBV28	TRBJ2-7	CASSSTPPGVQDEQYF
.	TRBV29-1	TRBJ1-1	CSVPGQGNANTEAFF
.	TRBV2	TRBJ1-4	CASIRGFLATNEKLFF
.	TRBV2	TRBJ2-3	CASSPASGGDADTQYF
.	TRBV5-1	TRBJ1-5	CASSPGHIGQPQHF
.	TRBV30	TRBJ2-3	CAWRDILTDTQYF
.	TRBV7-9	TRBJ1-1	CASSFTGLYEAFF
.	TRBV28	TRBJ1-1	CASSVQGGAFF
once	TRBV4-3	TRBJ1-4	CASSQDIGAAGATNEKLFF
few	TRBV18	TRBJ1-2	CASSPVTGVGYGYTF
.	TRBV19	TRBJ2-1	CASKPLTGVGYNEQFF
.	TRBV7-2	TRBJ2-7	CASSRGRTSYEQYF